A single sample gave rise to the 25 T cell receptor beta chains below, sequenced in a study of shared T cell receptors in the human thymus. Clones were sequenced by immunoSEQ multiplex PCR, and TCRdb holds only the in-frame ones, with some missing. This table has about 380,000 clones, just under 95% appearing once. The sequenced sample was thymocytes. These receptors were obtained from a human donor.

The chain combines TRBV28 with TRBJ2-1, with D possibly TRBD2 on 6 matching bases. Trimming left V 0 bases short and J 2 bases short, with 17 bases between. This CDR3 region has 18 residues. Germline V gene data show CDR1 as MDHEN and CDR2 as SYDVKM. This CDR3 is CASSLWGDGRGTYNEQFF. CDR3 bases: TGTGCCAGCAGTTTATGGGGTGACGGGAGAGGGACCTACAATGAGCAGTTCTTC.

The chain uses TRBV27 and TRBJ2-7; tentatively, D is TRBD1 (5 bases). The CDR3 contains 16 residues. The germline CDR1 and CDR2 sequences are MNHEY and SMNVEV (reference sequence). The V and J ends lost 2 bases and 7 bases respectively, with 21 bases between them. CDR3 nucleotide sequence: TGTGCCAGCAGTTTAATGACAGCAGCCCCCGTTAGGGAGCAGTACTTC. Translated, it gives CASSLMTAAPVREQYF.

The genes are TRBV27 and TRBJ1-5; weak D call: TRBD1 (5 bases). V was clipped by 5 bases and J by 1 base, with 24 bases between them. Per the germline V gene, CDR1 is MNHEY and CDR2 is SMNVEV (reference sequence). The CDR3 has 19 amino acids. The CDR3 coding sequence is TGTGCCAGCAGTCCGCGCCTCAGCACGGGGGGTAGAAGCAATCAGCCCCAGCATTTT. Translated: CASSPRLSTGGRSNQPQHF.

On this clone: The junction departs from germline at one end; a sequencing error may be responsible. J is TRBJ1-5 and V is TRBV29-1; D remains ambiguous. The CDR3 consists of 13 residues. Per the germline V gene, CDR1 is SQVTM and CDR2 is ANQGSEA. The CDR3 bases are TGCGGCGTTGTAACATCAGACTATCAGCCCCAGCATTTT. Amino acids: CGVVTSDYQPQHF.

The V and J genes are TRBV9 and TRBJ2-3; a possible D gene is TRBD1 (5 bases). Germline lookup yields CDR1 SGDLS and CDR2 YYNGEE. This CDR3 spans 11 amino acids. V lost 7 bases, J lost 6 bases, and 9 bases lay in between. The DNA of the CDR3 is TGTGCCAGCCAGGGCTCGGATACGCAGTATTTT. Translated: CASQGSDTQYF.

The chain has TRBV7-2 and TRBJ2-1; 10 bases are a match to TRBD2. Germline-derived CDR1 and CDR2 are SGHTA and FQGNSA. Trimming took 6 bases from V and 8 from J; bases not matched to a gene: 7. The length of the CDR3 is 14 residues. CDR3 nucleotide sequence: TGTGCCAGCAGTCTCAGCGGGAGGGGTCATGAGCAGTTCTTC. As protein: CASSLSGRGHEQFF.

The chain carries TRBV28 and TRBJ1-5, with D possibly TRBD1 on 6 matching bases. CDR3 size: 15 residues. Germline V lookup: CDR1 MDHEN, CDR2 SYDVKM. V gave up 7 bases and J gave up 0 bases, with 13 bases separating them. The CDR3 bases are TGTGCCAGCAATACAGGGACAAATAGCAATCAGCCCCAGCATTTT. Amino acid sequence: CASNTGTNSNQPQHF.

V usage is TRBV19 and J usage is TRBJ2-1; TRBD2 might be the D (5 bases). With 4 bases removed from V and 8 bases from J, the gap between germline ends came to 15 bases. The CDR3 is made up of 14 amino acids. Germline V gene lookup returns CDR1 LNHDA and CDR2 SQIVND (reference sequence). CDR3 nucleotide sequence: TGTGCCAGTAGTAGAGGGTACGATTGGGATGAGCAGTTCTTC. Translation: CASSRGYDWDEQFF.

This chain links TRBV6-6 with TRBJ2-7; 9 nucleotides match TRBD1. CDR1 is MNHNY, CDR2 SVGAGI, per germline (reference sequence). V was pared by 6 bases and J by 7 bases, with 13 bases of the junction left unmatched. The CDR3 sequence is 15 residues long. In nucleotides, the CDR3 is TGTGCCAGCAGGGTCTCGGGACAGGGATGCTGGGAGCAGTACTTC. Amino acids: CASRVSGQGCWEQYF.

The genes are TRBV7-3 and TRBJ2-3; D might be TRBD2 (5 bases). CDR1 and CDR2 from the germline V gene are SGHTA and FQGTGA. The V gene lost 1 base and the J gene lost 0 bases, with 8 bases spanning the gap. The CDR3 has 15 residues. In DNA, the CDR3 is TGTGCCAGCAGCTTAAGGGGAGATAGCACAGATACGCAGTATTTT. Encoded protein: CASSLRGDSTDTQYF.

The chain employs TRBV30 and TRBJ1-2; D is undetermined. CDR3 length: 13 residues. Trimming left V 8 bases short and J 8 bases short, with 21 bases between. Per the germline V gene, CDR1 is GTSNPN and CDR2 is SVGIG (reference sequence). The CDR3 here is CAGLGQASGGYTF. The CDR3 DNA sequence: TGTGCCGGCCTAGGGCAGGCCTCTGGAGGCTACACCTTC.

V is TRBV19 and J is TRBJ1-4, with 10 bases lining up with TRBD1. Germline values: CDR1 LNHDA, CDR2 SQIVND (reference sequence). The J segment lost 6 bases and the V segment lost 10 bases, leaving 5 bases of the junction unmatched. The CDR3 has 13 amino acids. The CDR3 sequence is CANRTGGHEKLFF. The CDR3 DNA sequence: TGTGCCAATAGGACAGGGGGGCATGAAAAACTGTTTTTT.

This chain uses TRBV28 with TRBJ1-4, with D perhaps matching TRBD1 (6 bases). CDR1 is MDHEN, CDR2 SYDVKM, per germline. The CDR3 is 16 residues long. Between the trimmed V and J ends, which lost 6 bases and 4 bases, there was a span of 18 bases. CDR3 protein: CASSRRRTAYNEKLFF. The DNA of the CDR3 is TGTGCCAGCAGCCGTAGGAGGACAGCTTATAATGAAAAACTGTTTTTT.

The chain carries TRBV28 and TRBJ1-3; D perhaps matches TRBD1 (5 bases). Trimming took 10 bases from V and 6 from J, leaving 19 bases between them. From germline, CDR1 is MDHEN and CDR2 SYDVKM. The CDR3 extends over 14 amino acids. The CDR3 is CATRRDSKENTIYF. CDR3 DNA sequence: TGTGCCACTCGGAGGGACTCAAAGGAAAACACCATATATTTT.

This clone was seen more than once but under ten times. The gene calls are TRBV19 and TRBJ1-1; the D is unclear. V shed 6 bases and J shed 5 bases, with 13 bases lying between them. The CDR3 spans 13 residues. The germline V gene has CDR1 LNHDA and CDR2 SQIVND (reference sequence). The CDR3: CASSEGRGTEAFF. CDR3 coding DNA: TGTGCCAGTAGCGAGGGTCGGGGAACTGAAGCTTTCTTT.

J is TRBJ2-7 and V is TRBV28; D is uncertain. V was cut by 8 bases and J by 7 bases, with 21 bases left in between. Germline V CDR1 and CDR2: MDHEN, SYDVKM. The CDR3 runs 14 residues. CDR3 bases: TGTGCCAGCCTTTGCCTGTCAAAGGCTTATGAGCAGTACTTC. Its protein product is CASLCLSKAYEQYF.

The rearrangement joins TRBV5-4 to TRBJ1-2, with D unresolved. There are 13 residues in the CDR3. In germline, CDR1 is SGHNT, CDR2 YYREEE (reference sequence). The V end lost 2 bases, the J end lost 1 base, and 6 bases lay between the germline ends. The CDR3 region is CASSFDGNYGYTF. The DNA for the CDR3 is TGTGCCAGCAGCTTCGACGGTAACTATGGCTACACCTTC.

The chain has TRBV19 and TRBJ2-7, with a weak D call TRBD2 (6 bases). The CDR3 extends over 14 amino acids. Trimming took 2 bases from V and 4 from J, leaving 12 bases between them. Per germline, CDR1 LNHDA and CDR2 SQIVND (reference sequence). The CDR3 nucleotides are TGTGCCAGTAGTATAAGCGGGCCCTCATACGAGCAGTACTTC. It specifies CASSISGPSYEQYF.

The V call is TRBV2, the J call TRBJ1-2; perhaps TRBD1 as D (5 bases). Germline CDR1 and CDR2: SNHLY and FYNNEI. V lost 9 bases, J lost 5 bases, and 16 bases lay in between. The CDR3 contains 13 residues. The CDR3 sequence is CARQAVVGYGYTF. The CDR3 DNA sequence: TGTGCCAGACAGGCAGTTGTGGGTTATGGCTACACCTTC.

CDR3 in DNA: TGTGCCAGCAGCCCATTACAGAGATTGGCTGAAGCTTTCTTT. Translating gives CASSPLQRLAEAFF. The chain carries TRBV28 and TRBJ1-1; D gene unclear. CDR1 and CDR2 (germline): MDHEN, SYDVKM. The CDR3 contains 14 residues. Trimming took 6 bases from V and 6 from J, leaving 17 bases between them.

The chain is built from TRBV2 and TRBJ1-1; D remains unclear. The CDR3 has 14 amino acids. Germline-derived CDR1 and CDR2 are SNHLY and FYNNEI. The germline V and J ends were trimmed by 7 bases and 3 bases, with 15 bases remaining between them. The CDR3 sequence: CASTPGEAYTEAFF. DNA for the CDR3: TGTGCCAGCACCCCCGGGGAAGCCTACACTGAAGCTTTCTTT.

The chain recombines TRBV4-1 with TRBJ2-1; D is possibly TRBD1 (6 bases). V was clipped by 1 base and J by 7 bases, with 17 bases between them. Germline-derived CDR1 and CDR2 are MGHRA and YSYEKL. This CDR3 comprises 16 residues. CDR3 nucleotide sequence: TGCGCCAGCAGCCAAGTCCTTCTGCAGGGGCGGAATGAGCAGTTCTTC. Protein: CASSQVLLQGRNEQFF.

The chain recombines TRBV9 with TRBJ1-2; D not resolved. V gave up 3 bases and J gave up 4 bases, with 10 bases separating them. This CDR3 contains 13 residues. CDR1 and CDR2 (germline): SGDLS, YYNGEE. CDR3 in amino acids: CASSGMGFYGYTF. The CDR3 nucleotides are TGTGCCAGCAGCGGAATGGGATTCTATGGCTACACCTTC.

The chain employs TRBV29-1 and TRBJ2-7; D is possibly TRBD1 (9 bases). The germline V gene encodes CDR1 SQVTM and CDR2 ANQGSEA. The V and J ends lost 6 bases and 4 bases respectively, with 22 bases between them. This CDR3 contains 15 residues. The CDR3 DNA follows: TGCAGCGTCTCGGGGGGGGACAGGGATCAATACGAGCAGTACTTC. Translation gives CSVSGGDRDQYEQYF.

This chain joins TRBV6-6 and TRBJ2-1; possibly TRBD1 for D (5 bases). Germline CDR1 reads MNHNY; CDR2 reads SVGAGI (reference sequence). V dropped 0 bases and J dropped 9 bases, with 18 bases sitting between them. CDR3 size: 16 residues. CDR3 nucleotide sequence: TGTGCCAGCAGTTACTCGGTGGCCCGGAATAGGGGTGAGCAGTTCTTC. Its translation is CASSYSVARNRGEQFF.